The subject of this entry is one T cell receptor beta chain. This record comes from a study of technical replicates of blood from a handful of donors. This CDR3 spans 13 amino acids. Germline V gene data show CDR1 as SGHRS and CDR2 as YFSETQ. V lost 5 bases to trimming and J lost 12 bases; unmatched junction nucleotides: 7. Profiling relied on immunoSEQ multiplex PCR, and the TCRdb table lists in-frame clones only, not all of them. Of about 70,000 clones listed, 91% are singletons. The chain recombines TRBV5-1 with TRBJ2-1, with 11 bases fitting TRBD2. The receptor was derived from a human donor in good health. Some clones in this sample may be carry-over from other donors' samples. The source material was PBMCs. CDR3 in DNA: TGCGCCAGCAGGCTAGCGGGAGGATCTGGGCAGTTCTTC. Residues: CASRLAGGSGQFF.